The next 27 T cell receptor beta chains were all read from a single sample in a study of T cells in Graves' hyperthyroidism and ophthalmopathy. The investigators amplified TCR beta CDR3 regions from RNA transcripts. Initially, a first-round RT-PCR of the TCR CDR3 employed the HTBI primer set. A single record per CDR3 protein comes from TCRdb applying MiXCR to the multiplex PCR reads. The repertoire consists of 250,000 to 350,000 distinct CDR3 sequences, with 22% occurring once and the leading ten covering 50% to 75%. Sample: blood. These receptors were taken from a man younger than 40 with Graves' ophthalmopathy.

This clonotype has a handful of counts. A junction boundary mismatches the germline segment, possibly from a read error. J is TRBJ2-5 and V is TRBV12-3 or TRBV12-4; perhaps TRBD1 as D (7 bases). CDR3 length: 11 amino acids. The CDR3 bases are TGTGCCAGCAGTCTGGGGGGACAGACTAACTTC. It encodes CASSLGGQTNF.

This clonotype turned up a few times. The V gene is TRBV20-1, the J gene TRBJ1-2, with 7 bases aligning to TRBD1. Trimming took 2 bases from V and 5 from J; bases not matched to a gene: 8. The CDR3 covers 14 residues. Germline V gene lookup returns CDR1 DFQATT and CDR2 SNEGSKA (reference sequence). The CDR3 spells CSARHDRALYGYTF. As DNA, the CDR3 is TGCAGTGCTAGACACGACAGGGCCCTTTATGGCTACACCTTC.

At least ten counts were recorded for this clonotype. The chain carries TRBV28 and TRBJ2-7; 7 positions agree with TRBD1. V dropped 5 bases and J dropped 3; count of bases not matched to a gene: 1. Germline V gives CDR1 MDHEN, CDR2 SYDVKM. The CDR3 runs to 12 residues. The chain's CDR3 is CASSQGVYEQYF. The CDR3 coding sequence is TGTGCCAGCAGTCAGGGGGTCTACGAGCAGTACTTC.

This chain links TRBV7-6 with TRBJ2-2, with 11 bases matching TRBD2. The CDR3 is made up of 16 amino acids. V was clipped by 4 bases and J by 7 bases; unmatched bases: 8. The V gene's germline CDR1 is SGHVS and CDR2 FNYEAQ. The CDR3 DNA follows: TGTGCCAGCAGCTCCCTAGCGGGAGGAGGAATCGGGGAGCTGTTTTTT. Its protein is CASSSLAGGGIGELFF.

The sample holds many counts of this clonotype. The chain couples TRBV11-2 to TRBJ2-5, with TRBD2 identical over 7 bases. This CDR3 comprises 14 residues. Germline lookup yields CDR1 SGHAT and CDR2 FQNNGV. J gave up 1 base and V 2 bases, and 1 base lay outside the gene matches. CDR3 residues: CASSLSGGQETQYF. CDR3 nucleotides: TGTGCCAGCAGCTTATCGGGGGGCCAAGAGACCCAGTACTTC.

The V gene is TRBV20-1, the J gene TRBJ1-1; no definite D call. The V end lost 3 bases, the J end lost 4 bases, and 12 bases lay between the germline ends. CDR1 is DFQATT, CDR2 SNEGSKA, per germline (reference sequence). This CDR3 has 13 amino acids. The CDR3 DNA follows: TGCAGTGCTAGCCCGCTTGTGTCCACTGAAGCTTTCTTT. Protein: CSASPLVSTEAFF.

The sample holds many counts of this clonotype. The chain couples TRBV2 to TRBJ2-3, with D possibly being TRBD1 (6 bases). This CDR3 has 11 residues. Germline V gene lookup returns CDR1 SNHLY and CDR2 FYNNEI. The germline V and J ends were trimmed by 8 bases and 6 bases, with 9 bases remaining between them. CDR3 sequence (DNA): TGTGCCAGCGTTCAGGGGGATACGCAGTATTTT. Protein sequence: CASVQGDTQYF.

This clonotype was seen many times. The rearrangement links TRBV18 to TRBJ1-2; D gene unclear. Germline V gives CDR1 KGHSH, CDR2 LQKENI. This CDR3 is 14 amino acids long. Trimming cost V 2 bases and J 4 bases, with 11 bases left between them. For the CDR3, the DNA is TGTGCCAGCTCACCAGACCTTACCCCCTATGGCTACACCTTC. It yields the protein CASSPDLTPYGYTF.

CDR3 bases: TGTGCCAGCAGTTTAGGACAGGCTCGTCAGCCCCAGCATTTT. Translated: CASSLGQARQPQHF. The V and J genes are TRBV28 and TRBJ1-5; 7 nucleotides match TRBD1. Germline CDR1 reads MDHEN; CDR2 reads SYDVKM. The junction had 4 bases not matched to a gene; V was cut back by 2 bases and J by 6 bases. CDR3 length: 14 amino acids.

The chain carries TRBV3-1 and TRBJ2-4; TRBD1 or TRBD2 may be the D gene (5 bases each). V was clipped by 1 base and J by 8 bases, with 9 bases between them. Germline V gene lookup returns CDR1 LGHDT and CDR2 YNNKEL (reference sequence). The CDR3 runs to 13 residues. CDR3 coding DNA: TGTGCCAGCAGCCAAGGAGGGGATGACATTCAGTACTTC. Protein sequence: CASSQGGDDIQYF.

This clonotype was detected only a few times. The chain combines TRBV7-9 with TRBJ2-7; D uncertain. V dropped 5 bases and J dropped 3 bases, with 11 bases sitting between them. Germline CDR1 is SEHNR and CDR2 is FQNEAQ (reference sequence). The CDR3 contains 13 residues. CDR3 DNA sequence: TGTGCCAGCAGCCCCGACACAAACTACGAGCAGTACTTC. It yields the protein CASSPDTNYEQYF.

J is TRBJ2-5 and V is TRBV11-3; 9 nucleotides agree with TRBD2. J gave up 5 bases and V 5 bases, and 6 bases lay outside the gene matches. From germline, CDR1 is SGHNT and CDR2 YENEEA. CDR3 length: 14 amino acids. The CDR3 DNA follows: TGTGCCAGCAGCCCTTGGACTAGCGCGGAGACCCAGTACTTC. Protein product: CASSPWTSAETQYF. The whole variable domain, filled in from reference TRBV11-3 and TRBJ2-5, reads EAGVVQSPRYKIIEKKQPVAFWCNPISGHNTLYWYLQNLGQGPELLIRYENEEAVDDSQLPKDRFSAERLKGVDSTLKIQPAELGDSAVYLCASSPWTSAETQYFGPGTRLLVL.

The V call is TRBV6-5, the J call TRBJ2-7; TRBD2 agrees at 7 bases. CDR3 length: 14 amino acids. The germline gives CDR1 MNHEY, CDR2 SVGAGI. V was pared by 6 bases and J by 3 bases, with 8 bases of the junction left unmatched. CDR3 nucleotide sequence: TGTGCCAGCAGAGGTTGGGGACTATACTACGAGCAGTACTTC. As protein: CASRGWGLYYEQYF.

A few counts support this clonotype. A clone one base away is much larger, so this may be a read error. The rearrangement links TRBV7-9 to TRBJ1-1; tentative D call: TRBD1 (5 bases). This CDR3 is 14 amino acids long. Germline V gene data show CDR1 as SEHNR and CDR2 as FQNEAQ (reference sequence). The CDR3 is CASSPTWGGTGAFF. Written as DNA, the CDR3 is TGTGCCAGCAGTCCTACCTGGGGAGGGACTGGAGCTTTCTTT. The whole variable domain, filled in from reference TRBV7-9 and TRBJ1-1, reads DTGVSQNPRHKITKRGQNVTFRCDPISEHNRLYWYRQTLGQGPEFLTYFQNEAQLEKSRLLSDRFSAERPKGSFSTLEIQRTEQGDSAMYLCASSPTWGGTGAFFGQGTRLTVV.

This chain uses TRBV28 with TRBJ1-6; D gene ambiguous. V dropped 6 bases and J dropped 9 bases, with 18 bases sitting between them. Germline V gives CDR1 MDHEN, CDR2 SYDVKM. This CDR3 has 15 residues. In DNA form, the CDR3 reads TGTGCCAGCAGGTACTCCGGACCGGGCGGTTCACCCCTCCACTTT. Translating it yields CASRYSGPGGSPLHF.

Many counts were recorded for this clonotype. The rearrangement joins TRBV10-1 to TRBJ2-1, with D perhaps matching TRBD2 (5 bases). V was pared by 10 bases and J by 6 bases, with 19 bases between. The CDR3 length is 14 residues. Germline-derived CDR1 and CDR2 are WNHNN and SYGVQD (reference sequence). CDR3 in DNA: TGCGCCACCGAGAACGCCCCGGGGTCCAATGAGCAGTTCTTC. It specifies CATENAPGSNEQFF.

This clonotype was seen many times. DNA of the CDR3: TGTGCCAGCAGCCACCGATCGAGTGGGAGAGTTGGGGAGCTGTTTTTT. Amino acids: CASSHRSSGRVGELFF. V and J are TRBV11-3 and TRBJ2-2, with D maybe TRBD2 (5 bases). The V end was cut by 5 bases, the J end by 8 bases, with 21 bases between. The germline V gene has CDR1 SGHNT and CDR2 YENEEA. The CDR3 is 16 residues long.

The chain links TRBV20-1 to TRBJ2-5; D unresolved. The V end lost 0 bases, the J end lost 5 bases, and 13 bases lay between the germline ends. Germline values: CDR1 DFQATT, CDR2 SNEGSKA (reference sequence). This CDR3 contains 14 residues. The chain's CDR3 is CSARDVGIVETQYF. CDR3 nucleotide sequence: TGCAGTGCTAGAGACGTAGGGATAGTGGAGACCCAGTACTTC.

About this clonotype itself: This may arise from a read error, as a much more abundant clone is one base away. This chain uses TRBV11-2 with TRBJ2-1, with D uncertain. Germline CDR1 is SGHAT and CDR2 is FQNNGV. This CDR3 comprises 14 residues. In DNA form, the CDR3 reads TGTGCCAGCAGCCCCCGGACGTCCTACAATGGGCAGTTCTTC. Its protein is CASSPRTSYNGQFF.

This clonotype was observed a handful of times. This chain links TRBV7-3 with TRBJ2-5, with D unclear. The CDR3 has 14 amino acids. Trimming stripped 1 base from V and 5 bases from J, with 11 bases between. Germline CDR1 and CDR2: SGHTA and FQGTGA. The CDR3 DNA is TGTGCCAGCAGCTTAAATGGCGGCCCGGAGACCCAGTACTTC. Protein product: CASSLNGGPETQYF. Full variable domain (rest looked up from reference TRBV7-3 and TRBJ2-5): GAGVSQTPSNKVTEKGKYVELRCDPISGHTALYWYRQSLGQGPEFLIYFQGTGAADDSGLPNDRFFAVRPEGSVSTLKIQRTERGDSAVYLCASSLNGGPETQYFGPGTRLLVL.

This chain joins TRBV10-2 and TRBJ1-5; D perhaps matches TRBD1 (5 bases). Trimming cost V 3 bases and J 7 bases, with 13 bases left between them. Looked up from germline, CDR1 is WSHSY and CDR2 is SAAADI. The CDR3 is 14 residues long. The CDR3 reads CASSDGQTGQPQHF. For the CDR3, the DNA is TGCGCCAGCAGTGACGGACAAACGGGCCAGCCCCAGCATTTT.

The CDR3 sequence is CASSESRETQYF. CDR3 sequence (DNA): TGCGCCAGCAGTGAGTCGAGAGAGACCCAGTACTTC. The V call is TRBV10-2, the J call TRBJ2-5; D gene unclear. Germline CDR1 reads WSHSY; CDR2 reads SAAADI. V was clipped by 0 bases and J by 4 bases, with 3 bases between them. The CDR3 contains 12 residues.

CDR3: CSVKRGQAFF. The CDR3 nucleotides are TGCAGTGTTAAACGGGGCCAAGCTTTCTTT. This chain connects TRBV20-1 to TRBJ1-1; weak D call: TRBD1 (5 bases). CDR1 DFQATT and CDR2 SNEGSKA come from the germline V gene (reference sequence). The CDR3 extends over 10 amino acids. With 7 bases removed from V and 9 bases from J, the gap between germline ends came to 12 bases.

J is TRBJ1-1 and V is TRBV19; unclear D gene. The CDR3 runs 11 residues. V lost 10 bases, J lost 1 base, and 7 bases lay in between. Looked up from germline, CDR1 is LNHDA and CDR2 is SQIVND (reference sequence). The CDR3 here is CATRRNTEAFF. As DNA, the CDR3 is TGTGCCACAAGACGGAACACTGAAGCTTTCTTT. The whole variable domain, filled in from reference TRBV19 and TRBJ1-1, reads DGGITQSPKYLFRKEGQNVTLSCEQNLNHDAMYWYRQDPGQGLRLIYYSQIVNDFQKGDIAEGYSVSREKKESFPLTVTSAQKNPTAFYLCATRRNTEAFFGQGTRLTVV.

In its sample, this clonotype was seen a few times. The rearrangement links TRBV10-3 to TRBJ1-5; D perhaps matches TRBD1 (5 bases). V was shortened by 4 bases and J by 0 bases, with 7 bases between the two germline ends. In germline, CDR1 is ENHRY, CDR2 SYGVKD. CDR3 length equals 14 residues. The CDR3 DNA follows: TGTGCCATCAGTGGCAGGGATAGCAATCAGCCCCAGCATTTT. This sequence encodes CAISGRDSNQPQHF.

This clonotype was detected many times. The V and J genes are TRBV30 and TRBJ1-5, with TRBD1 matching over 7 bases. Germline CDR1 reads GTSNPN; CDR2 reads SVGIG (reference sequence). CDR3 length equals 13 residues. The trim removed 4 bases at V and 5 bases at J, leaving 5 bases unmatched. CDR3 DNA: TGTGCCTGGAACAGGGGTGGGGATCAGCCCCAGCATTTT. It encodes CAWNRGGDQPQHF.

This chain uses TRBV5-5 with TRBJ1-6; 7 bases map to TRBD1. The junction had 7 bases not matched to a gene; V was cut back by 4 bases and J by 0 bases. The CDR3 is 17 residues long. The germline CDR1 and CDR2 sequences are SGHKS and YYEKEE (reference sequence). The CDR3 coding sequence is TGTGCCAGCAGCCCTGAGGGACAGATCTCCTATAATTCACCCCTCCACTTT. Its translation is CASSPEGQISYNSPLHF. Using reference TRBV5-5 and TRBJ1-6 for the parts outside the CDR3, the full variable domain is DAGVTQSPTHLIKTRGQQVTLRCSPISGHKSVSWYQQVLGQGPQFIFQYYEKEERGRGNFPDRFSARQFPNYSSELNVNALLLGDSALYLCASSPEGQISYNSPLHFGNGTRLTVT.